This TCR beta chain was sequenced during a study of Graves' ophthalmopathy and Graves' hyperthyroidism. Study observations and caveats: Blood also carried most expanded thyroid clonotypes exceeding 0.001 frequency. Classification of ophthalmopathy versus stable hyperthyroidism by a 13-signature model yielded 85% to 90% sensitivity and around 76% specificity.

This CDR3 contains 17 residues. Germline V gene data show CDR1 as ENHRY and CDR2 as SYGVKD. V trimming: 6 bases; J trimming: 6 bases; junction bases outside the gene matches: 9. Amplification of the TCR beta CDR3 regions used RNA transcripts (as template). RT-PCR in the first round used HTBI primers; a second-round multiplex PCR followed. TCRdb reprocessed the multiplex PCR reads via MiXCR and lists one record per CDR3 protein. The repertoire holds a few hundred thousand distinct CDR3 sequences, with over 20% as singletons. The table lists this clonotype with many counts. Its antigen is undetermined. Serum thyroxine and TRAb, along with clinical symptoms, thyroid ultrasound and orbital computed tomography, were what diagnosis relied on.

This receptor was taken from a woman between 18 and 29 years old with stable Graves' hyperthyroidism. Material for sequencing was peripheral blood. V is TRBV10-3 and J is TRBJ2-2; the match to TRBD2 covers 14 bases. The CDR3 DNA reads TGTGCCATCAGAGGACTAGCGGGAGGTAAAGGCGCCGGGGAGCTGTTTTTT. Its protein product is CAIRGLAGGKGAGELFF.